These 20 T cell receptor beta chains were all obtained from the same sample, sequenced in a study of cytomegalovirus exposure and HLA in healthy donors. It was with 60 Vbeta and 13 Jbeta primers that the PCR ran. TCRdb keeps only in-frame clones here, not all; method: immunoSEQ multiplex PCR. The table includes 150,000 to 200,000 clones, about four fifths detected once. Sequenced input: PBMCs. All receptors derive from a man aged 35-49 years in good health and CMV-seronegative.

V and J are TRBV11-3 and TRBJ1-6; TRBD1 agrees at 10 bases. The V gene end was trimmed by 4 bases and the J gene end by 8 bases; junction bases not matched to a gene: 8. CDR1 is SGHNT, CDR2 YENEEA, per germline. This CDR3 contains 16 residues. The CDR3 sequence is CASSSSPGQGYSPLHF. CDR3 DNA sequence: TGTGCCAGCAGCTCAAGCCCGGGACAGGGGTATTCACCCCTCCACTTT. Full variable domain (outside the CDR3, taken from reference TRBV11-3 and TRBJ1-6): EAGVVQSPRYKIIEKKQPVAFWCNPISGHNTLYWYLQNLGQGPELLIRYENEEAVDDSQLPKDRFSAERLKGVDSTLKIQPAELGDSAVYLCASSSSPGQGYSPLHFGNGTRLTVT.

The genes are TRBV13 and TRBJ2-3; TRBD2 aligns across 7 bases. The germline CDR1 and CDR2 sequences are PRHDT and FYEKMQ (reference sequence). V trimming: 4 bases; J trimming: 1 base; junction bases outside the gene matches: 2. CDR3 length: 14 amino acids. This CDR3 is CASSSAGGTDTQYF. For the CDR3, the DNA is TGTGCCAGCAGCTCCGCGGGAGGCACAGATACGCAGTATTTT.

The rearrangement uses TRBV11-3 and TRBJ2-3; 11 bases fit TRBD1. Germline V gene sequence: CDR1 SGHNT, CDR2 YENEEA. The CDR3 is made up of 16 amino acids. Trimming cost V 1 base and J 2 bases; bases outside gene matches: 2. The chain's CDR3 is CASSLGTGGITDTQYF. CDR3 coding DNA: TGTGCCAGCAGCTTAGGGACAGGGGGCATCACAGATACGCAGTATTTT. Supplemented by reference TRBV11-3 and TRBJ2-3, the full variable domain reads EAGVVQSPRYKIIEKKQPVAFWCNPISGHNTLYWYLQNLGQGPELLIRYENEEAVDDSQLPKDRFSAERLKGVDSTLKIQPAELGDSAVYLCASSLGTGGITDTQYFGPGTRLTVL.

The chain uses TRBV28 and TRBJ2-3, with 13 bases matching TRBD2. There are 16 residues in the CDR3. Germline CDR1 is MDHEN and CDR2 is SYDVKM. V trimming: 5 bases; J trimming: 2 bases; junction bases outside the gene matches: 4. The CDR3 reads CASSAGTSGITDTQYF. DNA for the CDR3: TGTGCCAGCAGTGCCGGGACTAGCGGGATCACAGATACGCAGTATTTT.

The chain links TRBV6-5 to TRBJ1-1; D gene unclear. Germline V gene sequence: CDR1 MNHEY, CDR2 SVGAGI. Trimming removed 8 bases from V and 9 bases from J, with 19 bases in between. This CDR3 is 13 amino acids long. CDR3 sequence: CASSGSESLKAFF. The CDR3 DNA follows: TGTGCCAGCTCGGGGTCCGAGAGCCTGAAAGCTTTCTTT.

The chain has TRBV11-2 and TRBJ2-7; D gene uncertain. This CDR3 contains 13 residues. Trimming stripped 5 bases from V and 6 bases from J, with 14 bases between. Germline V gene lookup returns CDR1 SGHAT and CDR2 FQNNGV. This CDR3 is CASSPPTLGEQYF. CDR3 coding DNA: TGTGCCAGCAGCCCGCCGACATTGGGCGAGCAGTACTTC.

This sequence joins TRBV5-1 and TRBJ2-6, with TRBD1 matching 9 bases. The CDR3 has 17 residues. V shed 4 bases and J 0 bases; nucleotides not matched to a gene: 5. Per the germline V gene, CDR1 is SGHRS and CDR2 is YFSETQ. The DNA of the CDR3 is TGCGCCAGCAGCGAGGGACAGGGCAGCTCTGGGGCCAACGTCCTGACTTTC. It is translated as CASSEGQGSSGANVLTF.

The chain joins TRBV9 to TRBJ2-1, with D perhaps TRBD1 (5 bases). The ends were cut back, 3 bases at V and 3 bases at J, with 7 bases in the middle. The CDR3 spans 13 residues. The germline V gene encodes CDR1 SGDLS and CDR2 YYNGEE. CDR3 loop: CASSGGYYNEQFF. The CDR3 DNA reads TGTGCCAGCAGCGGGGGCTACTACAATGAGCAGTTCTTC.

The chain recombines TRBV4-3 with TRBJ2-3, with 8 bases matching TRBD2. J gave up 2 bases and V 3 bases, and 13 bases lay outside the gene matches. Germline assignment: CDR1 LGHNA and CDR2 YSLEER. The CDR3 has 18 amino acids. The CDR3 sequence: CASSHLIGQREYTDTQYF. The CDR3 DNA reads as TGCGCCAGCAGCCACCTCATTGGCCAGCGGGAGTACACAGATACGCAGTATTTT.

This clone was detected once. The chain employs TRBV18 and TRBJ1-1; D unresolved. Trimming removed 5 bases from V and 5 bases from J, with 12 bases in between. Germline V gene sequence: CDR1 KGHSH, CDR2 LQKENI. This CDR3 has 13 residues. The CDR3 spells CASSTRSYTEAFF. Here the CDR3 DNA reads TGTGCCAGCTCAACTAGGAGTTATACTGAAGCTTTCTTT. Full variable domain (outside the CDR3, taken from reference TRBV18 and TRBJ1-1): NAGVMQNPRHLVRRRGQEARLRCSPMKGHSHVYWYRQLPEEGLKFMVYLQKENIIDESGMPKERFSAEFPKEGPSILRIQQVVRGDSAAYFCASSTRSYTEAFFGQGTRLTVV.

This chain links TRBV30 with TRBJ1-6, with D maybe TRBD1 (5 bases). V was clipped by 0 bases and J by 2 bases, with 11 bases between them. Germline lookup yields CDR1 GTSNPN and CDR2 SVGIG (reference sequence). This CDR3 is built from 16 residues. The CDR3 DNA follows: TGTGCCTGGAGTGTCATGGGGGGGGCCTATAATTCACCCCTCCACTTT. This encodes CAWSVMGGAYNSPLHF.

The CDR3 spells CASSSAGVGANVLTF. The CDR3 DNA is TGTGCCAGCAGCTCGGCGGGGGTGGGGGCCAACGTCCTGACTTTC. The chain uses TRBV7-2 and TRBJ2-6; 7 bases fit TRBD2. V dropped 4 bases and J dropped 4; count of bases not matched to a gene: 4. Germline V gives CDR1 SGHTA, CDR2 FQGNSA. This CDR3 region has 15 residues.

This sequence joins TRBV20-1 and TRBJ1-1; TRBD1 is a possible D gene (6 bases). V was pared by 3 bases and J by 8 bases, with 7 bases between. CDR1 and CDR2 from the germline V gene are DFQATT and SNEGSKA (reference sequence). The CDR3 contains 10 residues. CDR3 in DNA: TGCAGTGCTAGCGACAGGGAAGCTTTCTTT. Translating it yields CSASDREAFF.

CDR3 in DNA: TGTGCCTGGTCTAGCGGGACTCCCTACGAGCAGTACTTC. Translated: CAWSSGTPYEQYF. This chain connects TRBV30 to TRBJ2-7, with TRBD2 matching 9 bases. J was trimmed by 2 bases and V by 5 bases; bases with no gene match: 4. Germline CDR1 GTSNPN, CDR2 SVGIG (reference sequence). CDR3 size: 13 residues.

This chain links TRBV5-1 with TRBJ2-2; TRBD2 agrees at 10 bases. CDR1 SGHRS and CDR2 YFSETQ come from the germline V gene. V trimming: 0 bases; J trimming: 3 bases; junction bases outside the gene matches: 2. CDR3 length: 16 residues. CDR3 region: CASSLVAGGYTGELFF. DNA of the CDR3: TGCGCCAGCAGCTTGGTAGCGGGAGGATACACCGGGGAGCTGTTTTTT.

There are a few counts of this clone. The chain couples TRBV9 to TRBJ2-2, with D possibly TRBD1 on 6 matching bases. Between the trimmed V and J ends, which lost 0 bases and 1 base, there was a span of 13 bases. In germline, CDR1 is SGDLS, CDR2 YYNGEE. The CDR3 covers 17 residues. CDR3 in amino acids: CASSVEFSRGNTGELFF. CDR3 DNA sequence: TGTGCCAGCAGCGTAGAGTTCAGCAGGGGGAACACCGGGGAGCTGTTTTTT.

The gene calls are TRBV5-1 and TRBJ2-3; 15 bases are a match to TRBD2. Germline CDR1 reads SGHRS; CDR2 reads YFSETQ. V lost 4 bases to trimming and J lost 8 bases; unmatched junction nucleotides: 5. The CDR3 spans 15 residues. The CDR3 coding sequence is TGCGCCAGCAGCCTGGGACTAGCGGGGGGTGTTACGCAGTATTTT. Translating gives CASSLGLAGGVTQYF.

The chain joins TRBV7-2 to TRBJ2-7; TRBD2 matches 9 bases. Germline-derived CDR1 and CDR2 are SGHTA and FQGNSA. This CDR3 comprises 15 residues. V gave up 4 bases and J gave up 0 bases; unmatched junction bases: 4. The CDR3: CASSWGLANSYEQYF. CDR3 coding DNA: TGTGCCAGCAGCTGGGGACTAGCAAACTCCTACGAGCAGTACTTC.

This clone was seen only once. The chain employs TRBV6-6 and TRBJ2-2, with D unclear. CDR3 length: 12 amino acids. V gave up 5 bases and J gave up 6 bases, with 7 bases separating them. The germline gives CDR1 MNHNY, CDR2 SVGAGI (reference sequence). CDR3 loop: CASSRQAGELFF. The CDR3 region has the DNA TGTGCCAGCAGTCGGCAGGCCGGGGAGCTGTTTTTT.

CDR3 sequence: CAWGRGPNQPQHF. The DNA for the CDR3 is TGTGCCTGGGGCAGGGGGCCCAATCAGCCCCAGCATTTT. The chain carries TRBV30 and TRBJ1-5, with TRBD1 identical over 8 bases. The CDR3 length is 13 residues. V lost 5 bases and J lost 3; bases outside the gene matches: 3. Per the germline V gene, CDR1 is GTSNPN and CDR2 is SVGIG (reference sequence).